This note documents a single T cell receptor beta chain sequence. In its sample, this clonotype was seen once. What antigen it recognizes has not been identified. The input lacks base qualities; no much larger clone sits a single base away. One read offers little support. This sample is drawn from a study of T cell repertoires in aging, cancer and after chemotherapy (dated by TCRdb to between 2018 and 2021). Study-level background: The donors fell into six age groups ranging from 30 or younger to 70 or older, and each group had at least three individuals. Control TCR repertoires from healthy donors were recorded over several months to years, and clear clonal overlap was observed across re-sampling. The full dataset contained approximately 9.6 million TCR reads. The study profiled peripheral blood TCR beta repertoires from healthy donors and cancer patients to examine immunoaging and T cell reconstitution after chemotherapy. Alongside approximately 97 healthy donors serving as a reference group, the cohort included 218 cancer patients, of whom approximately 94 had hematological cancers and 110 to 140 had solid cancers. Here is what the overall study found, with its caveats: In healthy donors, the decline in TCR diversity with age was mainly due to loss of richness, whereas in cancer patients loss of evenness also played a role. According to the authors, the repertoire data do not permit conclusions about immunological memory after chemotherapy. In both cancer cohorts, the median generation probability rose over the chemotherapy interval, which suggests that the repertoire was reconstituted through rebound thymic output. Compared with age-matched healthy donors, untreated patients with either hematological or solid cancers had significantly lower TCR diversity in the blood along with higher clonality.

Genomic DNA extracted from peripheral blood, rather than sorted cells or RNA, was used as the source for amplification of TCR beta rearrangements. V loses 8 bases of germline sequence and J loses 4 bases, and the interval between the two ends is 14 bases. Taken from cysteine to phenylalanine, the CDR3 has 13 residues. Of all the DNA, just the CDR3 is kept, 39 bases in frame from base 1. The germline V gene provides CDR1 MGHDK and CDR2 SYGVNS. Multiplex touch-down PCR with a mixed TRB-A/B primer pool was used to amplify rearranged TRB sequences covering the V, D and J segments. Illumina adapters and sample indices were attached to the amplicons in two consecutive PCR reactions using Phusion HS II polymerase. After gel purification with the NucleoSpin Gel and PCR Clean-up kit, the amplicons were checked using Qubit and an Agilent 2100 Bioanalyzer. Sequencing of libraries was carried out on an Illumina MiSeq in 600-cycle, single-indexed, paired-end runs. Regarding the original processing steps: Processing of the TRB sequences was carried out with MiXCR versions 2.12 and 3.0.5. Each unique CDR3 nucleotide sequence counted as one clone, and only productive sequences with at least two reads were retained. Repertoire metrics included Shannon diversity, evenness, clonality (one minus evenness), and alpha-parameterized diversity profiles from alpha 0 to 5. Generation probabilities of clones in paired pre- and post-chemotherapy samples were computed with the IGoR algorithm. Using fastp trimming at Q25 and MiXCR clonotype assembly, TCRdb reanalyzed the public sequencing data and kept in-frame beta chains. CDR3 protein duplicates are merged, each entry listing the most common genes and DNA. TCRdb, not the authors, supplied the V and J calls. The sample data list about 11,000 distinct CDR3 sequences, and 20% to 30% of these were observed just once. About 1.9% of the sample goes to the ten largest clones.

Here the chain combines TRBV25-1 and TRBJ2-5; tentative D gene TRBD2, with 6 bases matching. The receptor was isolated from a human donor in good health. The sample was blood. CDR3 region: CASLRRDGETQYF. The sequence in DNA is TGTGCCAGCCTACGGAGGGATGGAGAGACCCAGTACTTC. Supplemented by the reference TRBV25-1 and TRBJ2-5 proteins around the CDR3, the complete variable domain is EADIYQTPRYLVIGTGKKITLECSQTMGHDKMYWYQQDPGMELHLIHYSYGVNSTEKGDLSSESTVSRIRTEHFPLTLESARPSHTSQYLCASLRRDGETQYFGPGTRLLVL.